This T cell receptor beta chain stems from a study of vaccination effects on CD4 cells after COVID-19 (dated by TCRdb to between 2021 and 2023). Notes on the research overall: Participants received two doses of either the BNT162b2 or the mRNA-1273 mRNA SARS-CoV-2 vaccine. A total of roughly 9 COVID-19 convalescent patients and 4 SARS-CoV-2-naive healthy vaccine recipients were included in the full study. The Oncomine TCR Beta short-read assay on an Illumina iSeq 100 was used to sequence cultures from other donors in the study. The study compared SARS-CoV-2 spike-specific CD4+ TCR repertoires before and after mRNA vaccination in COVID-19 convalescent patients and infection-naive vaccine recipients. Paper-wide results and their limitations: Among healthy vaccine recipients, nearly all vaccine-induced clones were SARS-CoV-2 mono-reactive, and just 1 of 255 was cross-reactive with common cold coronaviruses. Only a small number of convalescent patients were included, and no early post-infection timepoints were available, which limited the study. Clones induced by infection and clones induced by vaccination both contracted markedly at late timepoints after vaccination, which fits with T cell responses waning over time.

Receptors were amplified or captured by the immunoSEQ multiplex PCR assay. DNA from the CD4+ T cells that had been cultured and isolated underwent TCR beta CDR3 sequencing. The source study handled its data this way. Non-productive TCR sequences were removed, reads were trimmed to the CDR3 region, and CDR3s of at least 7 amino acids were retained. Antigen-specific clonotypes were identified with the MANAFEST web app by comparing expansion in peptide wells against reference cultures. To be called positive, a clone needed expansion at FDR<0.05 compared with the reference and with all other wells, an odds ratio greater than 5, and a frequency greater than 0.1% in two replicate wells. Clonotypes significantly expanded in SARS-CoV-2 spike wells and in at least one common cold coronavirus spike condition were defined as cross-reactive. CDR3 similarity was assessed by Levenshtein distance using the stringdist R package, and unrooted trees were constructed with ape in R 3.6.1. Sourced from immuneACCESS, this table was stored by TCRdb with only in-frame sequences that have V and J called. A share of the clones is absent; for the studies checked, an unresolved V gene accounts for under half, and the remainder has no known explanation. The V and J calls and clone size come from that table; D and trimming were worked out from the DNA. The sample has roughly 42,000 clones on record, around 68% of them singletons. Roughly 24% of the sample is taken by the ten largest.

In the ViraFEST assay, PBMC were stimulated with viral peptide pools, and TCR sequencing was then used to find antigen-specific CD4+ T cell clonotypes based on their expansion. After about 10 days of culture, CD4+ T cells were isolated with the EasySep CD4+ T cell isolation kit. The absence of prior SARS-CoV-2 infection in healthy vaccine recipients was confirmed by negative nucleocapsid antibodies before and after vaccination. About 2.1 million PBMC per well were cultured in IMDM with about 5.1% human AB serum, 10 IU/ml IL-2 and gentamicin, plus 10 ug/ml peptides. On days 3 and 7, half of the culture medium was replaced with fresh IL-2-containing medium. Each peptide stimulation condition was cultured in triplicate wells unless otherwise noted. Using Ficoll-Paque Plus gradient centrifugation, PBMC were separated from whole blood and then either used fresh or cryopreserved at -140C. Overlapping peptide pools spanned the spike proteins of SARS-CoV-2 and the common cold coronaviruses HCoV-NL63, HCoV-OC43 and HCoV-229E. The QIAamp micro DNA kit was used to extract genomic DNA from the cultured CD4+ T cells.

This clone was seen a handful of times. Its antigen is not yet known. Per-base qualities were not stored, and no clone one base away is much larger. The CDR3 starts with the cysteine, ends with the phenylalanine, and has 12 residues. Only the CDR3 region is kept as DNA, spanning 36 bases read in frame from base 1. CDR1 and CDR2 are drawn from the germline V gene (reference sequence): SGHNT, YYREEE. Germline trimming: 4 bases from V, 3 bases from J; junction bases outside gene matches: 0. The chain links TRBV5-4 with TRBJ1-1; 7 nucleotides in the junction match TRBD1. The sequence derives from a human donor who received a COVID-19 vaccine. Source: CD4+ T cells from PBMCs cultured with HCoV-OC43 spike peptides, taken before COVID-19 vaccination. Taken with the paper, the label for cell subset or site translates to: HCoV-OC43 spike overlapping peptide pool stimulation. The nucleotide sequence is given as TGTGCCAGCAGCACAGGGGACACTGAAGCTTTCTTT. Translated, it gives CASSTGDTEAFF. Outside the CDR3, residues come from the reference TRBV5-4 and TRBJ1-1 proteins, so the full variable domain is: ETGVTQSPTHLIKTRGQQVTLRCSSQSGHNTVSWYQQALGQGPQFIFQYYREEENGRGNFPPRFSGLQFPNYSSELNVNALELDDSALYLCASSTGDTEAFFGQGTRLTVV.